This section outlines one T cell receptor (beta chain) sequence together with its context. The data originate from a study of radiotherapy plus CTLA-4 blockade in lung cancer. Trimming took off 2 bases at V and 6 bases at J, with 17 bases between the two ends. Germline V lookup: CDR1 MNHEY, CDR2 SMNVEV (reference sequence). The CDR3 is made up of 15 amino acids. The assay was immunoSEQ multiplex PCR, and TCRdb's table has in-frame clones only and misses some. In the table there are about 59,000 clones, 65% to 80% of which are singletons. The TCR originated in a human donor with non-small cell lung cancer whose response to radiotherapy plus ipilimumab could not be evaluated. This sequence joins TRBV27 and TRBJ2-7; D remains ambiguous. This sample comprised peripheral blood, obtained from a patient treated with radiotherapy plus ipilimumab. The CDR3 loop reads CASSLMPSHPTEQYF. The CDR3, as DNA: TGTGCCAGCAGTTTAATGCCCTCGCACCCTACCGAGCAGTACTTC.